This TCR beta chain is drawn from a study of beta chain features in type 1 diabetes. Turning to the study itself: No patient-donor differences in age, gender, total cells or subset yield.

Trimming at V came to 2 bases and at J to 7 bases, leaving 12 bases not matched to a gene. The CDR3 contains 16 residues. Germline CDR1 reads MNHEY; CDR2 reads SMNVEV (reference sequence). General study points: Reduced insertions and increased deletions marked VDJ junctions in type 1 diabetes patients.

Expressed TCRB transcripts were sequenced because the isolated RNA had all been reverse transcribed beforehand. Measured with immunoSEQ multiplex PCR; TCRdb has only the in-frame clones, and not every one. Among 300,000 to 350,000 clones, roughly a fifth were seen once, and the ten largest hold approximately 0.046%. In this sample, this clone turned up a few times. Its antigen is as yet unknown. The sequence came from a woman younger than 30 in good health. V and J are TRBV27 and TRBJ2-7; 9 positions agree with TRBD2. Sequences were obtained from naive CD4+ T cells from blood. CDR3 nucleotides: TGTGCCAGCAGTTTAGTTGGCGGGAGGGCCTTTGTTGAGCAGTACTTC. Its protein is CASSLVGGRAFVEQYF.